This paragraph reports one T cell receptor (beta chain). Its specific antigen is unknown. Receptor amplification or capture employed the immunoSEQ multiplex PCR assay. A mixture of 60 forward primers for TCR Vbeta segments and 13 reverse primers for TCR Jbeta segments was used in the multiplex PCR. A multiplex PCR assay on genomic DNA amplified the CDR3 region of rearranged TCR beta genes. Amplified TCR beta libraries were sequenced as 87-base-pair reads on the Illumina HiSeq System. As for the original processing: A later analysis counted about 80 million unique TCR beta chains across the 666 repertoires, and some 12 million of these chains were shared by at least two donors. A nearest-neighbor algorithm error-corrected the raw reads and collapsed the reads into unique sequences, merging closely related sequences to remove PCR and sequencing errors. Alignment of CDR3 sequences to IMGT reference sequences was used to assign V, D and J gene segments. Each retained sequence needed at least a six-nucleotide match to both a V gene segment and a J gene segment. Rearrangements were called productive when the CDR3 lacked stop codons and stayed in frame with V and J; all others were non-productive. Following IMGT convention, CDR3 was defined as the stretch from the second conserved V-encoded cysteine up to the conserved J-encoded phenylalanine. In an earlier analysis of around 640 of the donors, sequences lacking an unambiguous match to a single V gene segment were excluded. In an earlier analysis of a few hundred of the donors, V segments were called functional above 56.7% productive rearrangements and were called segregating when the between-donor standard deviation exceeded 5%. A statistical classification framework was built to diagnose cytomegalovirus status from the catalog of TCR beta chain sequences. V and J gene assignment, in a later analysis, came from comparing TCR nucleotide sequences with IMGT/GENE-DB human TR gene sequences. Using the TCRdist pipeline, a later analysis assigned CDR3 sequences along with most-parsimonious VDJ recombination scenarios. In a later analysis, each TCR beta chain was defined by its CDR3 amino acid sequence together with its V-gene family, and reads lacking a unique V-gene family were excluded. In a later analysis, approximately 640 highly shared, low-generation-probability nucleotide sequences were removed to address suspected cross-contamination and a sequencing artifact. A later analysis calculated a clonal expansion index for each public chain from normalized within-repertoire ranks of inferred template counts. In a later analysis, generation probabilities were computed using a VDJ recombination model fitted to out-of-frame rearrangements, and the results were checked against IGoR. Hypergeometric tests were used in a later analysis to score TCR-TCR, TCR-HLA and TCR-CMV co-occurrence, with a repertoire-size bias correction applied to the TCR pairs. False discovery rates were estimated in a later analysis by permuting HLA or CMV assignments 20 times. In a later analysis, co-occurring TCRs were grouped using DBSCAN, with TCRdist sequence similarity added in when clustering inside HLA-allele-positive subsets. Co-occurrence clustering excluded repertoires with fewer than 30,000 or more than 120,000 public chains, plus five with anomalous nucleotide sharing. Entries here come from immuneACCESS through TCRdb and include only in-frame sequences with V and J called. Some clones fail to appear in such tables; in the studies checked, an unresolved V gene covers under half of the shortfall, and the cause of the remainder is unknown. V and J calls and clone size are copied from that table; D and trimming were computed from the DNA. The sample's own table lists about 67,000 clones. About 5% of the sample goes to the ten largest clones.

The data originate from a study of cytomegalovirus exposure and HLA in healthy donors (dated by TCRdb to between 2016 and 2019). In terms of the full investigation: In an earlier analysis of around 540 of the donors, 276 Gb of sequence data and 117 million unique TCR beta sequences from roughly 190 million T cells were reported. HLA typing covered class I and class II loci at four-digit resolution. To predict cytomegalovirus infection status, the study combined high-throughput TCR immunosequencing, statistical association of individual TCRs with disease status, and machine learning. In addition to the first cohort of 650 to 800 subjects, a separate validation cohort of 120 different subjects was used. Using immunosequencing, the study profiled T cell repertoires from 666 subjects and related those repertoires to cytomegalovirus serostatus. Donor age, sex, ethnicity and CMV serostatus were collected together with the repertoire data. Typing coverage varied by locus: about 620-630 donors for A, B, C, DRB1 and DQB1; 500 to 550 for DQA1; more than 600 for DPA1; about 450 for DPB1. Roughly 300 gigabases of sequencing data and around 85 million unique TCR sequences made up an early release that covered 500 to 650 HLA-typed donors. The later analysis used no new phenotypic data to find candidate immune exposures, relying instead on TCR beta sequences and their occurrence across donors. A later genetic analysis used genome-wide SNP genotypes for about three fifths of the 666 donors, treating that subset as a discovery cohort. Five DR-DQ haplotypes were treated as single units for association and clustering because of strong linkage in the cohort. To decide whether each TCR beta V gene segment behaved as functional or pseudogenic, an earlier analysis of some 540 of the donors relied on high-throughput TCR beta sequencing. Every discovery cohort repertoire had been produced on one sequencing platform. To study patterns of TCR occurrence, a later analysis re-analyzed previously published TCR beta repertoires from more than 550 donors and added high-resolution HLA genotyping. Among the 398 genotyped donors, approximately 76% belonged to the genetic ancestry cluster associated with self-reported Caucasian donors. Among under 450 genotyped donors of the cohort, an average of roughly 240,000 unique TCR beta nucleotide sequences were sequenced per donor, 15% to 20% of them non-productive. The study aimed to test whether signatures of past pathogen exposure could be identified by cataloging public T cell receptors.

In total, approximately 610 healthy bone marrow donors made up the cohort. Cohort members were all nominally healthy when sampled, although unrecorded immune exposures were likely present. The donor was CMV seropositive and belonged to the group of 250 to 350 seropositive cohort members. Every donor gave a peripheral blood sample, and the peripheral blood mononuclear cells from that sample were used for TCR beta sequencing. The Qiagen DNeasy Blood Extraction Kit was used to extract genomic DNA from the blood cell samples. Overall results and qualifications from the work: A later analysis found that most CMV-associated TCR beta chains appeared HLA-restricted, with HLA associations seemingly driven largely by CMV exposure. In the study, some 160 TCR beta chains were listed as associated with cytomegalovirus. Most TCR sequences were seen in very few donors, while some public TCRs were found in many individuals. In a later analysis, HLA-associated TCR beta chains showed more clonal expansion and lower generation probabilities than non-associated chains that were equally common. In a later analysis, some 17,000 TCR beta sequences were associated with specific HLA alleles at a false discovery rate of 0.05. A later analysis reported that several top co-occurrence clusters appeared linked to parvovirus B19, influenza, CMV and Epstein-Barr virus. A few of the identified cytomegalovirus-associated TCR beta chains were confirmed in vitro to be specific for cytomegalovirus antigens. Cytomegalovirus status was reported to be diagnosed by the classifier with high specificity and sensitivity in both the original and validation cohorts. Some IMGT-functional V segments, including TRBV6-2 and TRBV6-3, could not be distinguished by the 87-base-pair reads and were therefore excluded. In a later analysis, TCR association rates were found to vary across HLA loci, with the most associated TCRs seen for DRB1 alleles and the fewest for HLA-C alleles. The cohort was sequenced for TCR beta chains only, and without alpha or paired-chain data the features that could be detected were limited. An earlier analysis of roughly 570 of the donors showed that most TCR beta V segments appeared in productive rearrangements either about 87% or about 30% of the time, which broadly matched IMGT annotations. Because counts were too low, 15 to 20 rarely observed V segments, including chromosome 9 orphons, were left out of the earlier analysis of roughly 600 of the donors. A cluster of highly shared sequence variants was judged likely to represent a technical artifact of the sequencing pipeline. Correlated functional status among segregating V segments might be attributable to linkage disequilibrium, but an unknown experimental factor could not be ruled out. A further reported finding was that TCR beta sequences accurately predicted the HLA-A and HLA-B alleles for most subjects in the first cohort. A later genetic analysis reported fewer N-insertions in productive TCRs among donors in an Asian-associated ancestry cluster than the roughly 690-donor mean. Presence/absence analyses assumed roughly uniform sequencing depth across donors, an assumption that may not hold. The authors suggested that the approach could potentially be generalized to other disease states and immunological phenotypes. V-gene and J-gene trimming of TCR beta chains was associated with a missense DCLRE1C variant in a later genetic analysis, and the association was replicated in an independent cohort. When HLA alleles, especially DR and DQ, strongly co-occurred, attributing TCR associations to individual alleles was difficult. The only immune exposure information available for the cohort was CMV serostatus. Because some donors lacked HLA typing at each locus, the association tests relied only on the typed subset.

V loses 5 bases, J loses 4 bases, and the germline ends lie 8 bases apart. The CDR3 goes from the cysteine to the phenylalanine over 12 residues. The DNA shown is the 36-base CDR3, in frame from base 1. CDR1 and CDR2, per the germline V gene (reference sequence), are SEHNR and FQNEAQ. The sample was PBMCs. The receptor chain draws on TRBV7-9 and TRBJ1-2; confidence is insufficient to name the D gene. This sequence was found in a woman aged 40 to 50 in good health and CMV-seropositive. The CDR3 region reads CASSRDTYGYTF. The bases are TGTGCCAGCAGCCGAGACACCTATGGCTACACCTTC.